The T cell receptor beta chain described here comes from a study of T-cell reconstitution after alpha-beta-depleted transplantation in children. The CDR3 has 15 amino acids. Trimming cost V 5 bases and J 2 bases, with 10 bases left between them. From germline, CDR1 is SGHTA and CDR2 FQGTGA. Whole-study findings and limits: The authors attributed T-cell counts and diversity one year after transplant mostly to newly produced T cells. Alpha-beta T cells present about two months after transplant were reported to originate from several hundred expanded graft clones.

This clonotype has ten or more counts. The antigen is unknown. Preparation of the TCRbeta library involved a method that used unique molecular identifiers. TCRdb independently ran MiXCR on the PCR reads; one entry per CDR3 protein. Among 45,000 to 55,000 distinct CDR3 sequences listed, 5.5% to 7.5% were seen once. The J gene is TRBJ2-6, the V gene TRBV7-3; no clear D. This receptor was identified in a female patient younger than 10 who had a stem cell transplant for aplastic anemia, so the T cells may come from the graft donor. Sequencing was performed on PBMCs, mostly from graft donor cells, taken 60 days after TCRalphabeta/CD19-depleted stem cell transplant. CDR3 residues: CASSPPLTGANVLTF. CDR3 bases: TGTGCCAGCAGCCCCCCGTTAACTGGGGCCAACGTCCTGACTTTC.